This passage covers 10 T cell receptor beta chains from one sample sequenced in a study of early T cells in non-severe SARS-CoV-2 infection. One entry per CDR3 protein results from TCRdb running MiXCR on the 5' RACE reads. The table shows under 60,000 distinct CDR3 sequences, with about 5.6% occurring only once. The sequenced material came from whole blood. Source of these receptors: an adult who was a healthcare worker with PCR-confirmed SARS-CoV-2 infection or an uninfected control (not recorded which).

This clonotype has a handful of counts. The rearrangement uses TRBV7-6 and TRBJ2-5; TRBD1 agrees at 7 bases. Germline V gives CDR1 SGHVS, CDR2 FNYEAQ. The length of the CDR3 is 15 residues. Unmatched junction bases numbered 9, after V lost 4 bases and J lost 4 bases. The CDR3 is CASSSHGQVVETQYF. The CDR3, as DNA: TGTGCCAGCAGCTCGCACGGACAGGTCGTAGAGACCCAGTACTTC.

In its sample, this clonotype was seen a few times. This sequence joins TRBV6-5 and TRBJ2-1; the D call may be TRBD1 or TRBD2 (5 bases each). The CDR3 length is 15 residues. Germline CDR1 MNHEY, CDR2 SVGAGI. With 6 bases removed from V and 9 bases from J, the gap between germline ends came to 21 bases. The CDR3 spells CASRLDSPSGSEQFF. Here the CDR3 DNA reads TGTGCCAGCAGGCTCGACTCCCCGTCAGGGAGTGAGCAGTTCTTC.

This clonotype has ten or more counts. The genes are TRBV18 and TRBJ2-7; 16 bases agree with TRBD2. The length of the CDR3 is 17 residues. V was pared by 3 bases and J by 7 bases, with 9 bases of the junction left unmatched. The V gene's germline CDR1 is KGHSH and CDR2 LQKENI. The CDR3: CASSPGTSGRAQSEQYF. CDR3 DNA: TGTGCCAGCTCACCCGGGACTAGCGGGAGGGCCCAAAGTGAGCAGTACTTC.

This clonotype was seen repeatedly, ten times or more. The chain is built from TRBV12-3 or TRBV12-4 and TRBJ2-1; 13 positions match TRBD2. This CDR3 contains 16 residues. V lost 6 bases, J lost 5 bases, and 7 bases stayed unmatched. CDR3 residues: CASRQTSGRIDNEQFF. The CDR3 DNA sequence: TGTGCCAGCAGGCAGACTAGCGGGAGGATTGACAATGAGCAGTTCTTC.

The CDR3 DNA reads TGCAGTGCTCAAGGCACAGATTTGAGCAATCAGCCCCAGCATTTT. As protein: CSAQGTDLSNQPQHF. This chain joins TRBV20-1 and TRBJ1-5; D is unresolved. The CDR3 loop spans 15 amino acids. Between the trimmed V and J ends, which lost 5 bases and 1 base, there was a span of 15 bases. CDR1 and CDR2 (germline): DFQATT, SNEGSKA (reference sequence).

This clonotype has a count of ten or more. The V call is TRBV27, the J call TRBJ1-3; the D gene is possibly TRBD1 (5 bases). Germline V gene data show CDR1 as MNHEY and CDR2 as SMNVEV (reference sequence). V lost 1 base and J lost 3, with 13 bases in between. CDR3 length: 16 amino acids. CDR3 residues: CASSLFPGKGGNTIYF. The CDR3, as DNA: TGTGCCAGCAGTTTATTTCCAGGGAAGGGTGGAAACACCATATATTTT.

This clonotype was picked up many times. The gene calls are TRBV6-1 and TRBJ2-1; D perhaps matches TRBD2 (7 bases). The CDR3 loop spans 16 amino acids. Germline CDR1 and CDR2: MNHNS and SASEGT. The V end lost 8 bases, the J end lost 8 bases, and 25 bases lay between the germline ends. CDR3 nucleotides: TGTGCCAGCTTTAAAGGCCGGGATCCCGGGGGGCATGAGCAGTTCTTC. It encodes CASFKGRDPGGHEQFF.

This clonotype was seen repeatedly, ten times or more. V gene TRBV30 combines with J gene TRBJ2-7; unclear D gene. The germline V and J ends were trimmed by 0 bases and 8 bases, with 17 bases remaining between them. The germline gives CDR1 GTSNPN, CDR2 SVGIG (reference sequence). The CDR3 covers 14 residues. The CDR3 reads CAWSVLRTVPQQYF. CDR3 DNA sequence: TGTGCCTGGAGTGTACTGAGGACCGTCCCACAGCAGTACTTC.

This clonotype came up a few times. This chain links TRBV5-1 with TRBJ2-1; the match to TRBD2 covers 12 bases. Germline values: CDR1 SGHRS, CDR2 YFSETQ. This CDR3 region has 14 residues. Trimming took 3 bases from V and 13 from J; bases not matched to a gene: 8. CDR3 region: CASSSGTSGPLQFF. The CDR3 DNA reads TGCGCCAGCAGCTCCGGGACTAGCGGGCCGCTACAGTTCTTC.

This clonotype has at least ten counts. The DNA for the CDR3 is TGCAGTGCTCAGCATAACCGGGACGCACAAGAGACCCAGTACTTC. This gives the protein CSAQHNRDAQETQYF. The chain links TRBV20-1 to TRBJ2-5; D possibly matches TRBD1 or TRBD2 (5 bases each). Trimming shortened V by 5 bases and J by 2 bases, and 18 bases separated the two germline ends. CDR3 length equals 15 residues. Germline CDR1 is DFQATT and CDR2 is SNEGSKA (reference sequence).